These 3 T cell receptor beta chains share one sample of origin, sequenced in a study of T-cell reconstitution after alpha-beta-depleted transplantation in children. The authors prepared the TCRbeta library with unique molecular identifiers. TCRdb used MiXCR to reprocess the PCR reads, holding one entry per CDR3 protein. The sample carries approximately 630,000 distinct CDR3 sequences, roughly 14% recorded once. The sample was PBMCs, taken before TCRalphabeta/CD19-depleted stem cell transplant. The source of these receptors is a girl aged 2-10 years with congenital amegakaryocytic thrombocytopenia, due to receive a stem cell transplant.

This clonotype was found a few times. The rearrangement uses TRBV27 and TRBJ2-3; either TRBD1 or TRBD2 may supply D (5 bases each). The CDR3 has 14 amino acids. Germline CDR1 is MNHEY and CDR2 is SMNVEV (reference sequence). V lost 3 bases and J lost 6, with 13 bases in between. In DNA, the CDR3 is TGTGCCAGCAGTTTGGTGGGGGAAGACGATACGCAGTATTTT. It translates to CASSLVGEDDTQYF.

In this sample, this clonotype turned up many times. V is TRBV5-1 and J is TRBJ1-1; unclear D gene. This CDR3 comprises 13 residues. Germline CDR1 reads SGHRS; CDR2 reads YFSETQ. V was trimmed by 2 bases and J by 1 base, leaving 6 bases between them. The CDR3 nucleotides read TGCGCCAGCAGCTTCGCCGGGAACACTGAAGCTTTCTTT. It encodes CASSFAGNTEAFF.

In its sample, this clonotype was seen many times. This CDR3 reads CASSRSSRKETQYF. CDR3 coding DNA: TGTGCCAGCAGCCGTTCTAGCAGAAAAGAGACCCAGTACTTC. The chain recombines TRBV11-2 with TRBJ2-5; tentatively, D is TRBD2 (5 bases). CDR3 length equals 14 residues. Germline V gene sequence: CDR1 SGHAT, CDR2 FQNNGV. The V gene lost 5 bases and the J gene lost 3 bases, with 13 bases spanning the gap.